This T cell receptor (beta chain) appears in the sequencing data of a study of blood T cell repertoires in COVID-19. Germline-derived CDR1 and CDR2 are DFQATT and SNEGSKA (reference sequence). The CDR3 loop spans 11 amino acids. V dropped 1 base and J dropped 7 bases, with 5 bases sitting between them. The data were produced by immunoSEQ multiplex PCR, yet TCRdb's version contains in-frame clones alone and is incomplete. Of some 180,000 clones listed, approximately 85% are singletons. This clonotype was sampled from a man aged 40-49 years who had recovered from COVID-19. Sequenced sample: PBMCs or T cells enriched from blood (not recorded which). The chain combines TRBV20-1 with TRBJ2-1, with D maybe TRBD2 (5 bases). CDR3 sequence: CSARGGNEQFF. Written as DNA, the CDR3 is TGCAGTGCTAGAGGAGGGAATGAGCAGTTCTTC.